These 18 T cell receptor beta chains were all obtained from the same sample, sequenced in a study of blood T cell repertoires in COVID-19. The method was immunoSEQ multiplex PCR; TCRdb's version includes in-frame clones alone and lacks a portion of them. This sample has fewer than 400,000 clones, with around 90% found just once. What was sequenced was peripheral blood. Receptors originate from a woman aged 25-40 years with COVID-19, enrolled during active disease.

V usage is TRBV5-1 and J usage is TRBJ2-1; the match to TRBD2 covers 11 bases. The V gene's germline CDR1 is SGHRS and CDR2 YFSETQ. The V segment lost 4 bases and the J segment 5 bases; nucleotides outside the gene matches: 5. The CDR3 runs 15 residues. CDR3 region: CASSDGTSGHNEQFF. The CDR3 DNA follows: TGCGCCAGCAGCGATGGGACTAGCGGACACAATGAGCAGTTCTTC.

CDR3 sequence: CASRISDQPQHF. Here the CDR3 DNA reads TGTGCCAGCAGGATAAGCGATCAGCCCCAGCATTTT. The V call is TRBV12-3 or TRBV12-4, the J call TRBJ1-5; no clear D gene. CDR3 length: 12 residues. Trimming took 6 bases from V and 5 from J, leaving 8 bases between them.

J is TRBJ1-5 and V is TRBV18; 10 nucleotides agree with TRBD1. The CDR3 contains 17 residues. CDR1 and CDR2 from the germline V gene are KGHSH and LQKENI. V dropped 3 bases and J dropped 3; count of bases not matched to a gene: 8. CDR3 sequence reads: CASSPFGQGGYNQPQHF. Written as DNA, the CDR3 is TGTGCCAGCTCACCCTTCGGACAGGGGGGATACAATCAGCCCCAGCATTTT.

As regards this clone: The sample has other DNA sequences that encode this CDR3 too. The J gene is TRBJ1-6, the V gene TRBV7-8, with 9 bases that match TRBD1. The CDR3 loop spans 15 amino acids. Germline assignment: CDR1 SGHVS and CDR2 FQNEAQ. Germline trimming cut 5 bases from V and 6 bases from J; bases unmatched to any gene: 5. CDR3 protein: CASSLRTGANSPLHF. The DNA of the CDR3 is TGTGCCAGCAGCCTTCGGACAGGGGCTAATTCACCCCTCCACTTT.

The rearrangement uses TRBV27 and TRBJ2-7, with 9 bases lining up with TRBD2. This CDR3 spans 14 amino acids. Looked up from germline, CDR1 is MNHEY and CDR2 is SMNVEV (reference sequence). V shed 5 bases, J shed 7 bases, and the junction held 9 bases outside the gene matches. CDR3 protein: CASSTNVAGAEQYF. The DNA for the CDR3 is TGTGCCAGCAGTACGAATGTAGCGGGAGCAGAGCAGTACTTC.

V is TRBV7-9 and J is TRBJ2-5; unclear D gene. The germline V gene encodes CDR1 SEHNR and CDR2 FQNEAQ (reference sequence). The length of the CDR3 is 12 residues. V shed 8 bases and J shed 4 bases, with 11 bases lying between them. The CDR3 region is CASRSNGETQYF. The CDR3 DNA sequence: TGTGCCAGCCGGTCCAACGGAGAGACCCAGTACTTC.

The rearrangement links TRBV20-1 to TRBJ2-1; 9 bases match TRBD2. V shed 5 bases, J shed 5 bases, and the junction held 4 bases outside the gene matches. Per the germline V gene, CDR1 is DFQATT and CDR2 is SNEGSKA (reference sequence). The CDR3 loop spans 13 amino acids. CDR3 nucleotide sequence: TGCAGTGCTGGTGCGGGAGGGAACAATGAGCAGTTCTTC. The encoded protein is CSAGAGGNNEQFF.

The chain recombines TRBV5-1 with TRBJ2-3, with TRBD2 as a possible D gene (5 bases). From germline, CDR1 is SGHRS and CDR2 YFSETQ. Between the trimmed V and J ends, which lost 3 bases and 0 bases, there was a span of 8 bases. This CDR3 is 14 amino acids long. CDR3 sequence (DNA): TGCGCCAGCAGCTCCCGGACTAGCACAGATACGCAGTATTTT. Its translation: CASSSRTSTDTQYF.

V and J are TRBV11-2 and TRBJ1-5, with D perhaps TRBD1 (5 bases). This CDR3 is 13 amino acids long. Trimming cost V 5 bases and J 6 bases, with 11 bases left between them. Germline V lookup: CDR1 SGHAT, CDR2 FQNNGV. The CDR3 protein is CASSAGGGQPQHF. The DNA of the CDR3 is TGTGCCAGCAGCGCGGGGGGGGGTCAGCCCCAGCATTTT.

The V and J genes are TRBV28 and TRBJ2-7; D might be TRBD1 (6 bases). V was shortened by 6 bases and J by 0 bases, with 12 bases between the two germline ends. The CDR3 is 14 amino acids. Per germline, CDR1 MDHEN and CDR2 SYDVKM. The CDR3 nucleotides are TGTGCCAGCAGGGGACACTATAACTCCTACGAGCAGTACTTC. Amino acids: CASRGHYNSYEQYF.

The chain carries TRBV5-1 and TRBJ1-3; perhaps TRBD1 as D (5 bases). There are 19 residues in the CDR3. Germline CDR1 reads SGHRS; CDR2 reads YFSETQ. Deletions cut 1 base from V and 0 bases from J, with 20 bases between. In DNA, the CDR3 is TGCGCCAGCAGCTTGTCCGCGGGGCCTACTCTTATCTCTGGAAACACCATATATTTT. Its protein product is CASSLSAGPTLISGNTIYF.

This clone showed up just once. This rearrangement joins TRBV5-4 to TRBJ1-4; 8 positions match TRBD1. CDR3 size: 15 residues. V shed 4 bases, J shed 3 bases, and the junction held 5 bases outside the gene matches. Germline V CDR1 and CDR2: SGHNT, YYREEE (reference sequence). In nucleotides, the CDR3 is TGTGCCAGCAGCCTCGACAGGGGAGCTAATGAAAAACTGTTTTTT. This codes for CASSLDRGANEKLFF.

The J gene is TRBJ1-2, the V gene TRBV6-5, with D unresolved. CDR3 size: 11 residues. Germline V gene sequence: CDR1 MNHEY, CDR2 SVGAGI. Trimming pared 7 bases from V and 3 bases from J, leaving 6 bases between. CDR3 in amino acids: CASMPDYGYTF. CDR3 DNA sequence: TGTGCCAGCATGCCGGACTATGGCTACACCTTC.

For the CDR3, the DNA is TGCGCCAGCAGCTTGGAGGGGATTACTAATCAGCCCCAGCATTTT. Amino acid sequence: CASSLEGITNQPQHF. The chain combines TRBV5-1 with TRBJ1-5, with D possibly TRBD1 on 5 matching bases. The CDR3 is 15 amino acids. Germline CDR1 reads SGHRS; CDR2 reads YFSETQ. Trimming stripped 0 bases from V and 4 bases from J, with 11 bases between.

This chain's CDR3 is CASTPGTGGSTEAFF. In DNA form, the CDR3 reads TGTGCCAGCACTCCTGGGACAGGAGGGTCCACTGAAGCTTTCTTT. The V gene is TRBV6-5, the J gene TRBJ1-1; 8 bases are shared with TRBD1. The V gene end was trimmed by 7 bases and the J gene end by 4 bases; junction bases not matched to a gene: 11. The germline CDR1 and CDR2 sequences are MNHEY and SVGAGI. The CDR3 contains 15 residues.

The chain has TRBV11-1 and TRBJ2-7; D uncertain. V was clipped by 2 bases and J by 0 bases, with 11 bases between them. The germline gives CDR1 SGHAT, CDR2 FQDESV (reference sequence). CDR3 size: 15 residues. This chain's CDR3 is CASSLSPGSSYEQYF. CDR3 sequence (DNA): TGTGCCAGCAGCTTATCCCCAGGAAGCTCCTACGAGCAGTACTTC.

The genes are TRBV5-1 and TRBJ1-1; tentatively, D is TRBD1 (6 bases). The CDR3 contains 14 residues. Trimming took 4 bases from V and 1 from J, leaving 11 bases between them. Germline lookup yields CDR1 SGHRS and CDR2 YFSETQ. The DNA of the CDR3 is TGCGCCAGCAGCCGGGACACCTCGAACACTGAAGCTTTCTTT. Its translation is CASSRDTSNTEAFF.

This chain links TRBV5-1 with TRBJ2-5, with 7 positions matching TRBD2. The CDR3 is 14 amino acids. V was pared by 4 bases and J by 5 bases, with 8 bases of the junction left unmatched. CDR1 is SGHRS, CDR2 YFSETQ, per germline. The CDR3 sequence is CASSARTSSETQYF. The CDR3 nucleotides read TGCGCCAGCAGCGCTCGGACTAGTTCGGAGACCCAGTACTTC.